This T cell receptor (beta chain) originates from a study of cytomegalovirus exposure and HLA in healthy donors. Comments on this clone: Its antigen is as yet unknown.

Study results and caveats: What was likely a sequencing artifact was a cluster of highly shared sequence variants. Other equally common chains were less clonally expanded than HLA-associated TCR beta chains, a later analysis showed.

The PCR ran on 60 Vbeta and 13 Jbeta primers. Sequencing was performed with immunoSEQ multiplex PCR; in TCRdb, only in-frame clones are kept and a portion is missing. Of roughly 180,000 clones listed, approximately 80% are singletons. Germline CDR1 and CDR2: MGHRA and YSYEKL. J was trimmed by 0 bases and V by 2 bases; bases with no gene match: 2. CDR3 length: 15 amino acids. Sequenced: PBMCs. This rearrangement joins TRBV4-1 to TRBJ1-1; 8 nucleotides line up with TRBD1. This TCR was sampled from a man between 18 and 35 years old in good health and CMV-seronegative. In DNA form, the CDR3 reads TGCGCCAGCAGCCAAAACAGGGGGTTGAACACTGAAGCTTTCTTT. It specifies CASSQNRGLNTEAFF.